The source of this T cell receptor (beta chain) is a study of T cell responses to AZD1222 COVID-19 vaccine. Germline V lookup: CDR1 MDHEN, CDR2 SYDVKM. The CDR3 runs to 11 residues. V was clipped by 3 bases and J by 5 bases, with 4 bases between them. This clone has more than one count but fewer than ten. Its antigen remains unknown. Sequencing was performed with immunoSEQ multiplex PCR; in TCRdb, only in-frame clones are kept and a portion is missing. The sample shows 90,000 to 150,000 clones, under 85% of them seen only once. Whole-study results and caveats: Repertoires were collected only later (after the peak T cell response had occurred). Reportedly, nearly half of unique spike TCRs recognized epitopes outside B.1.351/B.1.1.7 mutations. Among AZD1222 vaccinees, only 5 to 7 were seropositive at baseline.

The sequence derives from an adult in good health. Sequencing was performed on peripheral blood, taken on day 0 of AZD1222 vaccination. This chain connects TRBV28 to TRBJ2-5; D call uncertain. The CDR3 here is CASSLLETQYF. The CDR3 coding sequence is TGTGCCAGCAGTTTGTTGGAGACCCAGTACTTC.